These T cell receptor beta chains were read from a single sample in a study of T cells in localized non-small cell lung cancer. Clones were sequenced by immunoSEQ multiplex PCR, and TCRdb holds only the in-frame ones, with some missing. The sample has around 20,000 clones, approximately 90% seen once. Sample: peripheral blood, taken before any cancer treatment. The origin of the receptors is a woman aged 35 to 70 with stage I lung adenocarcinoma. Each CDR3 is given with its conserved first and last residue. Not all rows give a size; the values are once, few, many and, for expanded clones, a class.

v_call	cdr3_length	clone_size	cdr3_aa
TRBV6-6	15	.	CASSYSGQGDQPQHF
TRBV29-1	14	.	CSVELAGGYNEQFF
TRBV28	12	.	CASSLSDKEAFF
TRBV18	13	.	CASSRLQDTEAFF
TRBV11-2	13	.	CASSLVSNQPQHF
TRBV6-5	12	.	CATRGTEEKLFF
TRBV4-3	15	few	CASSQPSGGYNEQFF
TRBV6-5	14	.	CASSYGGARQPQHF
TRBV9	16	.	CASSVAGRGPYNEQFF
TRBV5-4	16	few	CASSLGAGRGKNIQYF
TRBV18	18	.	CASSHRGSGGVTNEKLFF
TRBV30	14	.	CAWSAESKNTEAFF
TRBV19	15	few	CASSIGPLEHNEQFF
TRBV5-1	14	.	CASSTAGVYNEQFF
TRBV7-9	14	.	CASSLRGYNYGYTF
TRBV18	12	.	CASSPGGNIQYF
TRBV11-3	13	.	CASSEQGLDTQYF
TRBV5-1	16	.	CASSLGGGAGVETQYF
TRBV5-4	19	.	CASSLAVVAGDFSYNEQFF
TRBV5-1	14	.	CASSLTSPHNEQFF
TRBV18	16	.	CASSPQQQVDGNTIYF
TRBV6-1	13	.	CASRGERYTEAFF
TRBV9	14	.	CASSVRDREGPLHF
TRBV10-3	15	.	CAISDPPGENTEAFF
TRBV5-1	15	.	CASSTGQGSDEKLFF
TRBV25-1	16	.	CASSERLGMGKGLQYF
TRBV7-9	14	.	CASSFRTGTDTQYF
TRBV25-1	12	.	CASRAGNAEAFF
TRBV6-6	16	.	CASRHRTRSLTDTQYF
TRBV4-2	17	.	CASSQDSGGVGSYEQYF
TRBV6-5	14	.	CASARDGINYGYTF
TRBV5-1	16	.	CASSGGGLGTNTEAFF
TRBV14	13	.	CASSVFTTDTQYF
TRBV21-1	12	.	CASSSRGGELFF
TRBV7-2	16	.	CASSLDRGISYNEQFF
TRBV4-1	15	.	CASSQGQSGFEEQYF
TRBV7-3	15	.	CASSTGQGKVSPLHF